What follows describes a single T cell receptor (beta chain). Its specific antigen is unknown. One base away there is no much larger clone; base qualities are not given. Spanning cysteine to phenylalanine, the CDR3 consists of 15 amino acids. Solely the CDR3 DNA is kept, with 45 bases framed from the first base. The V end loses 2 bases and the J end loses 6 bases, and a stretch of 13 bases separates them. CDR1 and CDR2, looked up from the germline V gene, are SGHTA and FQGNSA. The library relied on the immunoSEQ multiplex PCR assay. T cell repertoires were profiled with deep sequencing of rearranged TCR beta loci together with multiparametric flow cytometry. TCRdb obtained this table from immuneACCESS and retained in-frame rearrangements with V and J assigned. These tables miss some clones; where compared with another copy, unresolved V genes account for less than half of the shortfall, and the remainder is unexplained. The sample yields almost 25,000 clones; roughly 80% were counted once. Of the sample, 21% is held by the ten largest clones.

The source of the sample is a study of lymphopenia after photon versus proton radiotherapy (dated by TCRdb to 2018 to 2020). Context from the whole study: In patients with gastrointestinal tumors who developed high-grade lymphopenia, the study compared the immunological effects of photon radiation therapy with those of proton radiation therapy. The 20 patients in the cohort had gastrointestinal tumors, were treated with either photon or proton therapy, and subsequently developed lymphopenia. The goal of the study was to characterize the differences between the two radiation modalities in how they affect the immune system.

The investigation overall reported the following: The survival association was assessed only in patients who died, and the authors presented better survival with proton therapy as a possibility rather than a demonstrated result. During treatment, patients who received photon therapy lost naive T cells and TCR diversity and gained effector/memory populations, whereas patients who received proton therapy remained relatively stable. Once the lymphocyte count had reached its nadir, the repertoires of photon-treated patients showed oligoclonal expansion, particularly of CD8+ Temra cells, and this expansion drove the decline in diversity. Across the cohort, a larger post-nadir drop in TCR diversity was inversely correlated with overall survival time among patients who died.

This TCR was sampled from a woman aged 70-85 years with pancreatic cancer. The V and J segments used are TRBV7-2 and TRBJ2-2; a tentative D call is TRBD2 (6 bases match). The input for sequencing was peripheral blood, taken from a patient treated with proton-based radiotherapy. The DNA sequence is as follows: TGTGCCAGCAGCTTATCCGCACTAGCTCCCGGGGAGCTGTTTTTT. Its translation reads: CASSLSALAPGELFF.